This TCR beta chain stems from a study of molecular identifiers for immune sequencing clone quantification (dated by TCRdb to 2016 to 2019). About the investigation overall: In a replicate experiment, RNA from about 21,000 or 97,000 naive CD8 T cells was split into five aliquots, four of which were sequenced. CD8 T cells were used in a methods study to benchmark molecular-identifier clustering-based TCR repertoire sequencing (MIDCIRS) and TCR RNA copy counting.

Library preparation used PCR. Sequencing was carried out with a NextSeq 500. Bulk TCR libraries were prepared as previously described, using TCR primers listed in Table S5. Purification of total RNA was performed with the Qiagen AllPrep DNA/RNA kit. Before analysis, reads from multiple sequencing runs of one library were combined. For the original study's pipeline: Reads were retained only if the reads had an exact TCR constant sequence, and the retained reads were trimmed to 150 nt and grouped according to their 12-nt molecular barcodes. Reads in each barcode group were sub-clustered using a 15% Levenshtein threshold, and a quality-weighted consensus sequence was built for each RNA molecule. Non-functional sequences were filtered out, along with any lower-count sequence sitting one edit away from another sequence. Based on a fit of two negative binomial distributions, barcode sub-clusters having less than 20% of the maximum read count were discarded. The raw public reads went through TCRdb reprocessing: fastp at Q25, MiXCR clone calling, in-frame beta chains kept. Each entry is one CDR3 protein sequence, shown with its most common DNA and genes. Here the V and J calls rest on TCRdb's processing, not on the authors' analysis. Here the sample has around 320,000 distinct CDR3 sequences; 24% occur a single time. The ten largest clones take up 0.65% to 0.95% of the sample.

As concerns this clonotype: Its specific antigen is unknown. Base qualities are not recorded, but no much larger clone differs from it by a single base.

Naive CD8 T cell libraries were made from approximately 22,000 to 940,000 sorted cells using 10%, 30% or 50% of purified RNA. Naive CD8 T cells, defined as CD8+CD4-CCR7+CD45RA+, were FACS-sorted into RLT Plus buffer on a BD FACSAria II. Around 11 TCR copies' worth of Jurkat RNA were spiked into roughly 17,000-1,100,000 naive CD8 T cell samples to test detection sensitivity. Enrichment of CD8 T cells was performed with RosetteSep CD8+ T Cell Enrichment Cocktail and Ficoll-Paque, after which ACK red cell lysis was carried out. General conclusions and limits of the study: In CMV-specific effector cells, over 99% of molecules were held by clones above 20 RNA copies, whereas under 1% of molecules were held by such clones in naive cells. The naive libraries included spiked-in Jurkat TCR RNA (around nine copies' worth), and this Jurkat TCR RNA is not part of the donor repertoire. Modeling indicated about 3 TCR RNA copies recovered per cell, compared with about ten by digital PCR, which implies a capture efficiency of about 27%. Highly expanded clone sizes could be underestimated because identical TCR molecules may share a barcode. When barcode sub-clustering was left out, chimeric consensus sequences inflated TCR diversity, with chimeras reaching as high as 47%. Spiked-in Jurkat TCR RNA equivalent to a single cell was reported to be detectable even among 980,000 or so naive CD8 T cells.

Sequenced: naive CD8+ T cells from blood, with Jurkat cell RNA spiked in. What this sample's cell subset or site label stands for: FACS-sorted CD8+CD4-CCR7+CD45RA+ naive T cells. This sequence was found in a human donor in good health. Some libraries in this study had Jurkat cell RNA spiked in.

The DNA is as follows: TGTGCCAGTACTCAGGAGCTAGGGATCTTCACAGATACGCAGTATTTT. This sequence encodes CASTQELGIFTDTQYF. This chain joins TRBV19 to TRBJ2-3, with the D gene too uncertain to name. V is reduced by 7 bases and J by 2 bases, leaving a spacing of 19 bases between them. The cysteine opens and the phenylalanine closes a CDR3 of 16 amino acids. This entry keeps only the CDR3 DNA: 48 bases, framed from base 1. For CDR1 and CDR2, the germline V gene (reference sequence) lists LNHDA and SQIVND.